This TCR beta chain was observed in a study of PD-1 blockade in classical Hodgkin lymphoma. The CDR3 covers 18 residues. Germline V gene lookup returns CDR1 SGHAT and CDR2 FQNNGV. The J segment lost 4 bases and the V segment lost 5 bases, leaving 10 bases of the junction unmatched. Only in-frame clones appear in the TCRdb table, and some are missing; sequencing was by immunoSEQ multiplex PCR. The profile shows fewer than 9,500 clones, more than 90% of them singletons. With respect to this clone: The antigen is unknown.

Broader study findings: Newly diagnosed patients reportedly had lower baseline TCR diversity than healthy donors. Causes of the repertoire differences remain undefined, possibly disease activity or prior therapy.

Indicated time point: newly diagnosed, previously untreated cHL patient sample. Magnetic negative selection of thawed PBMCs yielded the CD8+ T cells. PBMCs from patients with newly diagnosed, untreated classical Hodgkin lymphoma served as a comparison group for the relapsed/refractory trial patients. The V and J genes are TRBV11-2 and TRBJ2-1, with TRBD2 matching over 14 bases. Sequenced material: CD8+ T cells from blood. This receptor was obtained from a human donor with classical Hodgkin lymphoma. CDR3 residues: CASSLWTSGRSLYNEQFF. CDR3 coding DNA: TGTGCCAGCAGCCTATGGACTAGCGGGAGGTCGCTGTACAATGAGCAGTTCTTC. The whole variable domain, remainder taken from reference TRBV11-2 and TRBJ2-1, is EAGVAQSPRYKIIEKRQSVAFWCNPISGHATLYWYQQILGQGPKLLIQFQNNGVVDDSQLPKDRFSAERLKGVDSTLKIQPAKLEDSAVYLCASSLWTSGRSLYNEQFFGPGTRLTVL.